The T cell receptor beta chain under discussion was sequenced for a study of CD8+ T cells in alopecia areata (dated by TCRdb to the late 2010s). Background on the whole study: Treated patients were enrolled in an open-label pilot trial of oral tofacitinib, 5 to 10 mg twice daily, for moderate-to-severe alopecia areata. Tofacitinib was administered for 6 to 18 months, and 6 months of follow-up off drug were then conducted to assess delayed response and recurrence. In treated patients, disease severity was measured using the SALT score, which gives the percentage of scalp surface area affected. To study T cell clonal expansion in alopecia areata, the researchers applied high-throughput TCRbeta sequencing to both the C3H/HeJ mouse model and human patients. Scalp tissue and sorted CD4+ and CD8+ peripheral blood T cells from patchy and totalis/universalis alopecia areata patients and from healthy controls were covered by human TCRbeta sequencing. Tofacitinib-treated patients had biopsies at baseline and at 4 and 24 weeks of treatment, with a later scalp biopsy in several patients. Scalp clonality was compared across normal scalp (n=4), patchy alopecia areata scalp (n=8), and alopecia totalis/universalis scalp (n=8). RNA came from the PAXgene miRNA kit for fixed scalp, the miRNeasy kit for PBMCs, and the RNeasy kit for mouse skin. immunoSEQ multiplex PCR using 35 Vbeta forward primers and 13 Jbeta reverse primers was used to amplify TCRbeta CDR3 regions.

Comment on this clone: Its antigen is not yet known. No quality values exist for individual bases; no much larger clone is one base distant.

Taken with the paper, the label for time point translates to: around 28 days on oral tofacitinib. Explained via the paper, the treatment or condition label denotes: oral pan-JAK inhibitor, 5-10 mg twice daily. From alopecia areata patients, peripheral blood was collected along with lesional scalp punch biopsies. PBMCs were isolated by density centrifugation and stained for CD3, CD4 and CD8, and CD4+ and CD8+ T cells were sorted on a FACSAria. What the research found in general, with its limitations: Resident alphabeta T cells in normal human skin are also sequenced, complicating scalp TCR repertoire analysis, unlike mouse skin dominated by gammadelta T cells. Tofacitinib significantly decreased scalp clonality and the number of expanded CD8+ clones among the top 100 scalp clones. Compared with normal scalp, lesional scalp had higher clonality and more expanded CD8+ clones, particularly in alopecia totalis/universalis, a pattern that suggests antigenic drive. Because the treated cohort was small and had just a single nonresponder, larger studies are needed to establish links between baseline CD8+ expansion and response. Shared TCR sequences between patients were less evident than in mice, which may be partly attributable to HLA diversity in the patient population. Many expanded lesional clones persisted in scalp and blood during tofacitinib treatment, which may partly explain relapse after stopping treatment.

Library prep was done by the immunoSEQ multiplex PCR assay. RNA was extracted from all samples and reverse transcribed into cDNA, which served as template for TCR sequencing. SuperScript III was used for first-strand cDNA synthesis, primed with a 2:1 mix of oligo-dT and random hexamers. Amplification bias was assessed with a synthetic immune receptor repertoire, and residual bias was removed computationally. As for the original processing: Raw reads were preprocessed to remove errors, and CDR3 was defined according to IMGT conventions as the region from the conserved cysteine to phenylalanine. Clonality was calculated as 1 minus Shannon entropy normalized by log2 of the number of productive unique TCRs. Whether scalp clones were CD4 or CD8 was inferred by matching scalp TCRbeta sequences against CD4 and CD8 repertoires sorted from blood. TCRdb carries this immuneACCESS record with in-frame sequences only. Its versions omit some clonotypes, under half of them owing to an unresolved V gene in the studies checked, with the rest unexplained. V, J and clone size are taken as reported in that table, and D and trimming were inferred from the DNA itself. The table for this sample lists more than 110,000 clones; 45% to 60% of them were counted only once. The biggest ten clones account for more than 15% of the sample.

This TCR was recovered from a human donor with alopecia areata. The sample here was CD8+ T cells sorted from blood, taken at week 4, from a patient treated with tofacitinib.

The CDR3 reads CASSPMTGGARGTEAFF. The nucleotide sequence reads TGTGCCAGCAGCCCCATGACAGGGGGCGCAAGGGGAACTGAAGCTTTCTTT. This chain is built from TRBV9 and TRBJ1-1; TRBD1 aligns with 10 central bases. The CDR3 holds 17 amino acids from the cysteine to the phenylalanine. Of all the DNA, just the CDR3 is kept, 51 bases in frame from base 1. The germline V gene provides CDR1 SGDLS and CDR2 YYNGEE. V is cut back by 4 bases and J by 5 bases, with 14 bases in the junction unmatched.